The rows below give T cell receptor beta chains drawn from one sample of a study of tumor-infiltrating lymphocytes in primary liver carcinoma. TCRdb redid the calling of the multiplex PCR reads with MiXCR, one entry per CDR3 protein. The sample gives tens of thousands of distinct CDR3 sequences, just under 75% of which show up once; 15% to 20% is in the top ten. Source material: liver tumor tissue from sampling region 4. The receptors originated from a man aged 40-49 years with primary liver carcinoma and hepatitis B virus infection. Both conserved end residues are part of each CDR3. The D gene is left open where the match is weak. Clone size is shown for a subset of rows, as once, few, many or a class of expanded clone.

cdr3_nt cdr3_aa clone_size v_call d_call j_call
TGCGCCAACAGTGAGGTAGATAACACTGGAGCTTTCTTT CANSEVDNTGAFF - TRBV10-2 - TRBJ1-1
TGTGTTAGGACGGAACTAGCGGGATCCTACGAGCAGTACTTC CVRTELAGSYEQYF - TRBV21-1 - TRBJ2-7
TGTGCCAGCAGTTTCTATGGGCAGGTAGACCAAGAGACCCAGTACTTC CASSFYGQVDQETQYF - TRBV12-3/TRBV12-4 - TRBJ2-5
TGTGCCTGGAATAAGCGGGAGAAGGACATTCAGTACTTC CAWNKREKDIQYF many TRBV30 TRBD2 TRBJ2-4
TGTGACAGTGAGGGGGCCGGTCCCTACGAGCAGTACTTC CDSEGAGPYEQYF - TRBV12-5 TRBD1 TRBJ2-7
TGTGCCAGCAGTGGACGAAGAGGGAGTGGGGGGCAGTTTTTT CASSGRRGSGGQFF - TRBV10-2 - TRBJ2-2
TGTGCCAGCAGCTTAGGAGACACGGGTTGGGCTCAGCCCCAGCATTTT CASSLGDTGWAQPQHF medium-sized TRBV11-2 - TRBJ1-5
TGTGCCACCAGCAGGGCCGGGACAGGGTCGAATCAGCCCCAGCATTTT CATSRAGTGSNQPQHF many TRBV15 TRBD1 TRBJ1-5
TGCGCCAGCGGTCGCGACATACCGACTAATGAAAAATTGTTTTTT CASGRDIPTNEKLFF - TRBV5-1 - TRBJ1-4
TGTACCAGCAGTTTATACCACTTTCCGGGACTAGCGGAGCACAATGAACAGTTCTTC CTSSLYHFPGLAEHNEQFF - TRBV28 TRBD2 TRBJ2-1
TGTCCCAGCAGTCCCCTCGGACTAGCGGGAGGGCCCTACAACGAGCAGTTCTTC CPSSPLGLAGGPYNEQFF once TRBV28 TRBD2 TRBJ2-1
TGTGCCAGCAGTGAAGTTGTGATAACTGGGGCCAACGTCCTGACTTTC CASSEVVITGANVLTF medium-sized TRBV6-1 - TRBJ2-6
TGCAGCGTATGCCCTTCCAGGGTCAAATCCTACGAGCAGTACTTC CSVCPSRVKSYEQYF few TRBV29-1 - TRBJ2-7
TGTGCCAGTAGTAAGGACACAGGGGTGAACACTGAAGCTTACTTT CASSKDTGVNTEAYF - TRBV6-5 TRBD1 TRBJ1-1
TGTGCCAGCTCACTCCGACAGGACATGGGCACAGATACGCAGTATTTT CASSLRQDMGTDTQYF many TRBV18 - TRBJ2-3
TGCGGCGTTGAAGCGGACAGGGGGCAAGCAGAGACCCAGTGCTTC CGVEADRGQAETQCF - TRBV29-1 TRBD1 TRBJ2-5
TGCGCCAGCAGCTTGCGAGGTAGCGGGGCTGTCTTCTTCCAAGAGACCCAGTATTTC CASSLRGSGAVFFQETQYF once TRBV5-1 TRBD2 TRBJ2-5
TGTGCCAGCAATGCCGTAGCGGGATGGGTTAACAATGAGCAATTCTTC CASNAVAGWVNNEQFF - TRBV14 TRBD2 TRBJ2-1
TGTGCCAGCAGCCCCCGGGACAGGGGGCAAGAGACCCAGTACTTC CASSPRDRGQETQYF many TRBV7-9 TRBD1 TRBJ2-5
TGTGCCAGCAGCCAGACGACTAGCGGGAGGGACAATGAGCAGTTCTTC CASSQTTSGRDNEQFF medium-sized TRBV4-2 TRBD2 TRBJ2-1
TGCAGTCCTAAGGACCCCTCCACAGATACGCAGTATTTT CSPKDPSTDTQYF many TRBV20-1 - TRBJ2-3
TGTGCCAGCAGCACTCCAACTAGCAGAGGGTACGAGCAATACTTC CASSTPTSRGYEQYF - TRBV6-2/TRBV6-3 - TRBJ2-7
TGTGCCAACAGCATGGGGGGAGACTGGGGCATTTCCCTCTTTGGGGCCAACGTCCTGACTTTC CANSMGGDWGISLFGANVLTF - TRBV11-2 - TRBJ2-6
TGCAGTGCCGGACCTTACCGCTACGAGCAGTACTTC CSAGPYRYEQYF many TRBV20-1 - TRBJ2-7
TGTGCCACCAGCTCAGGGCTAATTAATGAAAAACTGTTTTTT CATSSGLINEKLFF - TRBV7-9 - TRBJ1-4
TGTGCCAGGATACGGGGAAAAGGAGCCTACACCTTC CARIRGKGAYTF once TRBV28 - TRBJ1-2
TGTGCCAGCAGTACGAGGGGTGGGGGGCCCCAGCATTTT CASSTRGGGPQHF medium-sized TRBV12-3/TRBV12-4 - TRBJ1-5
TGTGCCGGTAGCCTGGGGACAGGGAGGAGTTCACCCCTCCACTTT CAGSLGTGRSSPLHF - TRBV6-6 TRBD1 TRBJ1-6
TGCAGTGCTGGAGGGAGGGGCCTAGCGGAGATCTACAATGAGCAGTTCTTC CSAGGRGLAEIYNEQFF - TRBV29-1 TRBD2 TRBJ2-1
TGTGCCAGCTGCCAAGACGGGACAGGGGGCCAAGAGACACAGAACTTC CASCQDGTGGQETQNF once TRBV4-2 TRBD1 TRBJ2-5
TGTGCCAGCAGCTGGGGACAGACGAACACCGGGGAGCTGTTTTTT CASSWGQTNTGELFF medium-sized TRBV5-6 TRBD1 TRBJ2-2
TGTACCAGCAACTGGGCGAGGGACGAGCAGTACTTC CTSNWARDEQYF - TRBV7-9 - TRBJ2-7
TGTGCCAGGAGTTTAACGAGATCGGGAGAATACGAGCAGTACTTC CARSLTRSGEYEQYF - TRBV11-1 - TRBJ2-7
TGCAGCGTTGTCCCACTTGTGGGATTGGGGAATGAGCAGTTCTTC CSVVPLVGLGNEQFF few TRBV29-1 - TRBJ2-1
TGCACCAGCAGAACCCCCAGCACGGACAGGGGCCAAAGCACAGATACGCGGTATTTT CTSRTPSTDRGQSTDTRYF once TRBV5-1 TRBD1 TRBJ2-3
TGTGCCAGCAGCAAAGCAGGGGCAGCCGAATGCAATCTGCCCCAGCATTTT CASSKAGAAECNLPQHF - TRBV21-1 - TRBJ1-5
TGTGCCGCCAGTGTCGTAGCGGGATGGGTAAACAATGAGAAGTTCTTC CAASVVAGWVNNEKFF - TRBV14 TRBD2 TRBJ2-1
TGCAGCGTTGTGAATAGCGCGGCGAACACCGGGGAGCTGTTCTTT CSVVNSAANTGELFF - TRBV29-1 - TRBJ2-2
TGTGTCAGCACGCGGGGCATCTCAATAAATCAGCCCCAGCGTTTT CVSTRGISINQPQRF - TRBV12-3/TRBV12-4 - TRBJ1-5
TGTGCCAGCAGCCGGACTAGCGGGAGTTTCTATAAGCAGTACTTC CASSRTSGSFYKQYF once TRBV7-9 TRBD2 TRBJ2-7
TGTACCAGCAGTGATGGACTAGCGGGAGGAGGGCAAGAGACCCAGTACTTC CTSSDGLAGGGQETQYF - TRBV10-2 TRBD2 TRBJ2-5
TGTGCCAACAGGGGGGCTGGGGCCGACGTCCTGACTTTC CANRGAGADVLTF - TRBV28 TRBD1 TRBJ2-6